A single sample gave rise to the 15 T cell receptor beta chains below, sequenced in a study of OX40 agonist ivuxolimab in advanced cancers. This table comes from immunoSEQ multiplex PCR, and its TCRdb copy is limited to in-frame clones, with some not included. The sample records roughly 70,000 clones, more than 80% being singletons. Material: CD4+ or CD8+ T cells sorted from blood, obtained in a trial of the OX40 agonist ivuxolimab. These receptors originate from an adult with an advanced solid tumor such as melanoma, head and neck, liver or kidney cancer.

In the case of this clone: The final CDR3 position lacks the conserved phenylalanine or tryptophan, pointing to a likely read error. Because the CDR3's place on the DNA is in doubt, the DNA is left out and the CDR3 is given as listed by TCRdb. The gene calls are TRBV5-4 and TRBJ2-3; the table's TRBD2 call for D was not verified on the DNA. CDR1 and CDR2 (germline): SGHNT, YYREEE (reference sequence). Ends included, the CDR3 has 12 residues. This CDR3 reads CASSSPGLAPGV.

The CDR3 bases are TGTGCCAGCAGTTCCCGGCTGTCCGCACCAGATACGCAGTATTTT. Amino acid sequence: CASSSRLSAPDTQYF. The J gene is TRBJ2-3, the V gene TRBV2, with D unresolved. The V end was cut by 5 bases, the J end by 4 bases, with 16 bases between. The CDR3 runs to 15 residues. The germline CDR1 and CDR2 sequences are SNHLY and FYNNEI.

This chain links TRBV18 with TRBJ1-1, with D hard to call. CDR3 size: 14 residues. CDR1 is KGHSH, CDR2 LQKENI, per germline. Trimming stripped 2 bases from V and 0 bases from J, with 7 bases between. DNA for the CDR3: TGTGCCAGCTCACCAAGTTCCCTGAACACTGAAGCTTTCTTT. This translates into CASSPSSLNTEAFF.

Here the CDR3 DNA reads TGTGCCAGCAGCTTGTTAACGGATCCTGGCTACGAGCAGTACTTC. Its translation: CASSLLTDPGYEQYF. The genes are TRBV5-6 and TRBJ2-7, with D uncertain. The V end lost 1 base, the J end lost 3 bases, and 14 bases lay between the germline ends. Germline V gene lookup returns CDR1 SGHDT and CDR2 YYEEEE. CDR3 size: 15 residues. Combining the CDR3 with reference TRBV5-6 and TRBJ2-7 gives the whole variable domain DAGVTQSPTHLIKTRGQQVTLRCSPKSGHDTVSWYQQALGQGPQFIFQYYEEEERQRGNFPDRFSGHQFPNYSSELNVNALLLGDSALYLCASSLLTDPGYEQYFGPGTRLTVT.

The chain has TRBV30 and TRBJ1-2, with 7 bases matching TRBD1. Germline CDR1 GTSNPN, CDR2 SVGIG (reference sequence). Unmatched junction bases numbered 9, after V lost 3 bases and J lost 5 bases. The CDR3 loop spans 14 amino acids. This chain's CDR3 is CAWSTTGVGYGYTF. CDR3 coding DNA: TGTGCCTGGAGCACTACAGGGGTGGGGTATGGCTACACCTTC.

The chain uses TRBV11-1 and TRBJ1-3; D remains unclear. This CDR3 is built from 14 residues. V was shortened by 5 bases and J by 5 bases, with 13 bases between the two germline ends. Per the germline V gene, CDR1 is SGHAT and CDR2 is FQDESV (reference sequence). CDR3 nucleotide sequence: TGTGCCAGCAGCCCGAAGGAAGGTCGAAACACCATATATTTT. It is translated as CASSPKEGRNTIYF.

The CDR3 here is CASSLFRNNYGYTF. The CDR3 coding sequence is TGTGCCAGCAGTTTGTTCCGAAATAACTATGGCTACACCTTC. V is TRBV28 and J is TRBJ1-2; D is undetermined. CDR3 length equals 14 residues. Germline values: CDR1 MDHEN, CDR2 SYDVKM. Trimming removed 3 bases at V and 1 base at J, with 9 bases between.

The chain carries TRBV5-1 and TRBJ2-7, with D tentatively TRBD1 (5 bases). The V end was cut by 3 bases, the J end by 1 base, with 11 bases between. Germline assignment: CDR1 SGHRS and CDR2 YFSETQ. The CDR3 consists of 14 residues. The CDR3: CASSSADISYEQYF. In DNA, the CDR3 is TGCGCCAGCAGCTCGGCGGACATTTCCTACGAGCAGTACTTC.

The chain links TRBV5-5 to TRBJ2-4, with a tentative D call TRBD1 (6 bases). The germline gives CDR1 SGHKS, CDR2 YYEKEE (reference sequence). There are 14 residues in the CDR3. V gave up 0 bases and J gave up 6 bases, with 10 bases separating them. CDR3 nucleotide sequence: TGTGCCAGCAGCTTGGGGCAGGGGCTAAACATTCAGTACTTC. Its protein is CASSLGQGLNIQYF.

The V call is TRBV10-3, the J call TRBJ2-7, with D possibly matching TRBD2 (6 bases). Germline V gene sequence: CDR1 ENHRY, CDR2 SYGVKD. The CDR3 covers 11 residues. The ends were cut back, 8 bases at V and 2 bases at J, with 7 bases in the middle. CDR3 in DNA: TGTGCCATCGGGGGGACCTACGAGCAGTACTTC. The encoded protein is CAIGGTYEQYF.

For the CDR3, the DNA is TGTGCCAGCACCTCCCGACTAGCGGGAGGAGAGACCCAGTACTTC. Translation gives CASTSRLAGGETQYF. J is TRBJ2-5 and V is TRBV2, with 13 bases identical to TRBD2. This CDR3 region has 15 residues. The V and J ends lost 7 bases and 4 bases, in that order; junction bases with no gene match: 6. Germline CDR1 is SNHLY and CDR2 is FYNNEI.

The rearrangement links TRBV18 to TRBJ2-5; tentatively, D is TRBD1 or TRBD2 (5 bases each). Trimming cost V 4 bases and J 4 bases, with 13 bases left between them. Germline V gene data show CDR1 as KGHSH and CDR2 as LQKENI. CDR3 length: 14 amino acids. CDR3 loop: CASSLGLGAETQYF. The CDR3 DNA is TGTGCCAGCTCACTGGGGCTCGGGGCAGAGACCCAGTACTTC.

This chain's CDR3 is CASSLALAGGSSAKNIQYF. The DNA for the CDR3 is TGTGCCAGCAGCTTAGCGTTAGCGGGAGGGTCATCAGCCAAAAACATTCAGTACTTC. The chain links TRBV7-9 to TRBJ2-4; TRBD2 aligns across 11 bases. Per germline, CDR1 SEHNR and CDR2 FQNEAQ (reference sequence). V dropped 0 bases and J dropped 0; count of bases not matched to a gene: 7. The CDR3 consists of 19 residues.

The V and J genes are TRBV27 and TRBJ2-7, with TRBD1 as a possible D gene (6 bases). This CDR3 has 13 amino acids. Trimming pared 4 bases from V and 6 bases from J, leaving 13 bases between. In germline, CDR1 is MNHEY, CDR2 SMNVEV (reference sequence). CDR3 region: CASSSVAGAEQYF. The CDR3 DNA reads as TGTGCCAGCAGTTCGGTCGCAGGGGCCGAGCAGTACTTC.

The chain has TRBV27 and TRBJ2-7; maybe TRBD2 (6 bases). The V end was cut by 10 bases, the J end by 3 bases, with 22 bases between. The germline V gene has CDR1 MNHEY and CDR2 SMNVEV (reference sequence). CDR3 length: 15 residues. The CDR3 nucleotides are TGTGCCACCCAATGGACATCGGGGACTGGCTACGAGCAGTACTTC. The encoded protein is CATQWTSGTGYEQYF.